This record concerns one TCR beta chain sequence. Study processing details: Amplification of reference gene primers provided the estimated nucleated cell counts. TCRdb's table, derived via immunoSEQ multiplex PCR, lists solely in-frame clones and lacks some. The V and J calls and the clone size are those of that table, but D and trimming were determined from the DNA. The sample carries around 500,000 clones, roughly nine tenths recorded once. This sample was taken from a study of blood T cell repertoires in COVID-19. Turning to the study itself: COVID-19 samples from acute and convalescent phases originated in the United States, Italy and Spain. Sample material is recorded as cDNA or gDNA derived from T cells, B-cell-depleted T cells, or PBMCs.

The sample taken for sequencing was PBMCs or T cells enriched from blood (not recorded which). The TCR originated in a woman aged 60 to 75 who had recovered from COVID-19.

CDR3 coding DNA: TGCGCCAGCAGCCAGGGACAGGCTGAAGCTTTCTTT. Protein: CASSQGQAEAFF. The V gene is TRBV5-1, the J gene TRBJ1-1; TRBD1 matches at 8 bases. With 4 bases clipped from V and 6 bases from J, the junction kept 2 bases outside the gene matches. This CDR3 contains 12 residues. Germline lookup yields CDR1 SGHRS and CDR2 YFSETQ.